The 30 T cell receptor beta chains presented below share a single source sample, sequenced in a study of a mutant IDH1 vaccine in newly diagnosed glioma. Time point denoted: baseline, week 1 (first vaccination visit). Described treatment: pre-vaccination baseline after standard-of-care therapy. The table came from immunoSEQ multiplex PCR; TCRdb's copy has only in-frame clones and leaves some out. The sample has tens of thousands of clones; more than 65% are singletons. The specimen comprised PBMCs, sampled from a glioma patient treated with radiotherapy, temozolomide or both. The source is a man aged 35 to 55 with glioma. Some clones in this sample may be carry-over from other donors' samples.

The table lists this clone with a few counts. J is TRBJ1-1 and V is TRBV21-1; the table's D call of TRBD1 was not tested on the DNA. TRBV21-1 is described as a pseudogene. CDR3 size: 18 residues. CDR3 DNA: TGTGCCAGCAGCATACCTGGTGGACAGTTCCTCCAGAACACTGAAGCTTTCTTT. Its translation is CASSIPGGQFLQNTEAFF.

For the CDR3, the DNA is TGTGCCATCGGGCAGGGAGGGGTCGGACAGCCCCAGCATTTT. Its protein is CAIGQGGVGQPQHF. The chain couples TRBV10-3 to TRBJ1-5; weak D call: TRBD1 (5 bases). Trimming took 8 bases from V and 7 from J, leaving 18 bases between them. From germline, CDR1 is ENHRY and CDR2 SYGVKD. The CDR3 is 14 amino acids.

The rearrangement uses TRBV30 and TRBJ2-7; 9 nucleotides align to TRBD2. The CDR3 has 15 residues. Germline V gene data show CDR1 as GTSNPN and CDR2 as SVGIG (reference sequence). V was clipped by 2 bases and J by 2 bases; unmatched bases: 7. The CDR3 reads CAWSIRGGGTYEQYF. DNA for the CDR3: TGTGCCTGGAGTATTCGCGGGGGGGGAACCTACGAGCAGTACTTC.

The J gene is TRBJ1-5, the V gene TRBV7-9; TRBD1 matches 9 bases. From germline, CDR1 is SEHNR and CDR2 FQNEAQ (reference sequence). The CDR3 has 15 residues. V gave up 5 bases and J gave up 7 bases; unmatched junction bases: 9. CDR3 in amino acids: CASSRGTGREQPQHF. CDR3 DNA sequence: TGTGCCAGCAGCCGCGGGACAGGGAGGGAACAGCCCCAGCATTTT.

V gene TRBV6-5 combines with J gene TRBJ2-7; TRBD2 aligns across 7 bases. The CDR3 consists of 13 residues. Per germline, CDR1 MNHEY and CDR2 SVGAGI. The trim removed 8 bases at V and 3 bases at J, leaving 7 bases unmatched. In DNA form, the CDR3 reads TGTGCCAGCGGAAAAGGGGAGGGCTACGAGCAGTACTTC. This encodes CASGKGEGYEQYF.

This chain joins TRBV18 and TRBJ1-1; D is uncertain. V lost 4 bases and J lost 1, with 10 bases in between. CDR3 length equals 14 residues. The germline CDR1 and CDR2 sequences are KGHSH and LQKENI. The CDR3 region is CASSRKEGNTEAFF. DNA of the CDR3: TGTGCCAGCTCACGGAAGGAGGGGAACACTGAAGCTTTCTTT.

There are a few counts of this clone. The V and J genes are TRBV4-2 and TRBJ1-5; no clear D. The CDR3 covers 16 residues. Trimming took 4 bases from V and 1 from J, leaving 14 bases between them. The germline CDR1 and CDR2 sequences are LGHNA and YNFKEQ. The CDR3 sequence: CASSRAKGRSNQPQHF. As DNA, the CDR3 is TGTGCCAGCAGCCGAGCGAAGGGCAGGAGCAATCAGCCCCAGCATTTT.

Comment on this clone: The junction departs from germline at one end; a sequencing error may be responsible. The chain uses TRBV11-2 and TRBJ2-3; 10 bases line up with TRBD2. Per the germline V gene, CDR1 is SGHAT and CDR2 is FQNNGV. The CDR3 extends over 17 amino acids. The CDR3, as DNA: TGTGCCAGCAGTTTAGCGGGGGGTACCTGGAGCACAGATACGCAGTATTTT. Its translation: CASSLAGGTWSTDTQYF.

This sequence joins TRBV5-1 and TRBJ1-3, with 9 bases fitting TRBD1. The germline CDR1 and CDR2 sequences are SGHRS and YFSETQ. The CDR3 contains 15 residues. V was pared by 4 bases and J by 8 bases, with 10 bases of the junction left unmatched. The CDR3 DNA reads TGCGCCAGCAGCCCCCAACGACAGGGGGATTACACCATATATTTT. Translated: CASSPQRQGDYTIYF.

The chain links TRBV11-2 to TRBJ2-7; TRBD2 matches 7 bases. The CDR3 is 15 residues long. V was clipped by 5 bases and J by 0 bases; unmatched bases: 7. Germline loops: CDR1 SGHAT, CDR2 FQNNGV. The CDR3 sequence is CASSTATSDSYEQYF. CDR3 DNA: TGTGCCAGCAGCACCGCTACTAGCGACTCCTACGAGCAGTACTTC.

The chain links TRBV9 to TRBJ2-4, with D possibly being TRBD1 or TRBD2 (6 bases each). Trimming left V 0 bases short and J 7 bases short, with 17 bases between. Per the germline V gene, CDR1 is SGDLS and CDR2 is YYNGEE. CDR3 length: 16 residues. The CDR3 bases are TGTGCCAGCAGCGTAGGAGGGGGGAGCAGCGCGAACATTCAGTACTTC. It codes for CASSVGGGSSANIQYF.

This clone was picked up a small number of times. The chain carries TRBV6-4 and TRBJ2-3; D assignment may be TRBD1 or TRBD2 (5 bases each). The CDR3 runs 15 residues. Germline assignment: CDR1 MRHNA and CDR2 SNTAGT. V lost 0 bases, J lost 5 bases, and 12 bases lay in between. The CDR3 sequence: CASSDSSGAGDTQYF. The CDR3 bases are TGTGCCAGCAGTGACTCTTCCGGGGCGGGAGATACGCAGTATTTT.

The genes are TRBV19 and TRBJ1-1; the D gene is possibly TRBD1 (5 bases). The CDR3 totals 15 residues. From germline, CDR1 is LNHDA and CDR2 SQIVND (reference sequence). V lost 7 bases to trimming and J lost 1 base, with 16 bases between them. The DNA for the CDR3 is TGTGCCAGTACAAGGGACGGCCATTGGAACACTGAAGCTTTCTTT. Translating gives CASTRDGHWNTEAFF.

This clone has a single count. The CDR3 protein is CASGLVLAGQGNQPQHF. The CDR3 DNA reads as TGTGCTAGTGGTTTGGTACTCGCAGGGCAGGGCAATCAGCCCCAGCATTTT. This chain joins TRBV12-5 and TRBJ1-5; TRBD1 might be the D (5 bases). Germline assignment: CDR1 LGHNT and CDR2 FRNRAP. V gave up 0 bases and J gave up 2 bases, with 14 bases separating them. This CDR3 comprises 17 residues.

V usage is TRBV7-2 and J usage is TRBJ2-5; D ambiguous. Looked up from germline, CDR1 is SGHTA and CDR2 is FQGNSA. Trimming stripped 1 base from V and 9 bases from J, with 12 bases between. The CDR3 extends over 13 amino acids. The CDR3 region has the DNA TGTGCCAGCAGCTTAGACTTCCCCCTGGCCCAGTACTTC. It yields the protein CASSLDFPLAQYF.

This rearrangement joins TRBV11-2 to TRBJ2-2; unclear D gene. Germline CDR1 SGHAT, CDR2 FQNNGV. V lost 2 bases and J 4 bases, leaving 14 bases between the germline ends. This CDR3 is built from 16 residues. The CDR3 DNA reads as TGTGCCAGCAGCTTAATTGCGGCAGCCCTCACCGGGGAGCTGTTTTTT. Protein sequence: CASSLIAAALTGELFF.

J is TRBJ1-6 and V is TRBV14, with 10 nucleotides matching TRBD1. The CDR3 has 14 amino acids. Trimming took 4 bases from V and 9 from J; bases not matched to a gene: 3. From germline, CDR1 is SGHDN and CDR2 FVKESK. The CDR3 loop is CASSLGTGVSPLHF. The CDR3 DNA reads TGTGCCAGCAGCCTCGGGACAGGGGTTTCACCCCTCCACTTT.

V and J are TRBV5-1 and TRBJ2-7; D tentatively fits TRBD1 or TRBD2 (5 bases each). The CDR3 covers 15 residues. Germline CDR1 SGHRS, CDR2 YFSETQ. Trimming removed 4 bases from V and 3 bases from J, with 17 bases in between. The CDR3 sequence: CASSPGTIGYYEQYF. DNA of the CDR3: TGCGCCAGCAGCCCCGGGACGATTGGGTACTACGAGCAGTACTTC.

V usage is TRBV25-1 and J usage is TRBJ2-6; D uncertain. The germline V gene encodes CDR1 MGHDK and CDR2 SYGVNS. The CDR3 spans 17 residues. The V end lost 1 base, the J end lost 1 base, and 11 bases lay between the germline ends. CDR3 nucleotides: TGTGCCAGCAGTGAATTGGGAACCAATTCTGGGGCCAACGTCCTGACTTTC. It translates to CASSELGTNSGANVLTF.

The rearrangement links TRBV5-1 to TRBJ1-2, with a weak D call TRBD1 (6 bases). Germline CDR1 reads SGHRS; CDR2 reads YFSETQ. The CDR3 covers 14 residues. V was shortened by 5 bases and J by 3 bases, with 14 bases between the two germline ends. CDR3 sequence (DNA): TGCGCCAGCAGTCGGACAGAGGAATACTATGGCTACACCTTC. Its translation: CASSRTEEYYGYTF.

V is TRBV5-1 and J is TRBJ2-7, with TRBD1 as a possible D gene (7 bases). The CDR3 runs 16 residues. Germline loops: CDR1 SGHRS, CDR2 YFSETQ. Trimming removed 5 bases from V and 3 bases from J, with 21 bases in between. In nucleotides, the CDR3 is TGCGCCAGCAGATACACCGCAGGGGGGAAGGACTACGAGCAGTACTTC. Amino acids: CASRYTAGGKDYEQYF.

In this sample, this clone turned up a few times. The CDR3 nucleotides are TGCGCCAGCAGCTTGGAGAGCTACGAGCAGTACTTC. Protein sequence: CASSLESYEQYF. This chain links TRBV5-1 with TRBJ2-7, with D uncertain. Germline CDR1 is SGHRS and CDR2 is YFSETQ. V gave up 0 bases and J gave up 3 bases, with 4 bases separating them. The length of the CDR3 is 12 residues. The variable domain in full, completed from reference TRBV5-1 and TRBJ2-7, reads KAGVTQTPRYLIKTRGQQVTLSCSPISGHRSVSWYQQTPGQGLQFLFEYFSETQRNKGNFPGRFSGRQFSNSRSEMNVSTLELGDSALYLCASSLESYEQYFGPGTRLTVT.

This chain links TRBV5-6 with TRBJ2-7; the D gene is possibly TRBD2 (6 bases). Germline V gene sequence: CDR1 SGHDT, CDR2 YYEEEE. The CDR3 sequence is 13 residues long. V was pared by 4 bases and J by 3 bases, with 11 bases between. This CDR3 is CASSPGLYYEQYF. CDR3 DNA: TGTGCCAGCAGCCCGGGACTTTACTACGAGCAGTACTTC.

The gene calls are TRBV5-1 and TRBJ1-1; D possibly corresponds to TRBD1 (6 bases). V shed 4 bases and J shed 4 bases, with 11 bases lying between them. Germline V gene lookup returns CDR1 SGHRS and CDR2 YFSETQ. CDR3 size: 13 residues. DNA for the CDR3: TGCGCCAGCAGCGAAACAGGGACCACTGAAGCTTTCTTT. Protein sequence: CASSETGTTEAFF.

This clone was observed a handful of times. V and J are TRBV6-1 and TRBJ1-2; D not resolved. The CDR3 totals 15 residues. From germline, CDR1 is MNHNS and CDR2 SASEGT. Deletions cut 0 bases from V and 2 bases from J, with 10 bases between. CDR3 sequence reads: CASSEAMAENYGYTF. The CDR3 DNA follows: TGTGCCAGCAGTGAAGCCATGGCAGAGAACTATGGCTACACCTTC.

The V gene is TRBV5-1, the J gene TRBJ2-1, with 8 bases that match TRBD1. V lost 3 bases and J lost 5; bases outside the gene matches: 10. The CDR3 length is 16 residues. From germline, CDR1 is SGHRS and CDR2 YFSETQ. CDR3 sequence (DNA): TGCGCCAGCAGCTCCCCGACAGGGGATCGAAACAATGAGCAGTTCTTC. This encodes CASSSPTGDRNNEQFF.

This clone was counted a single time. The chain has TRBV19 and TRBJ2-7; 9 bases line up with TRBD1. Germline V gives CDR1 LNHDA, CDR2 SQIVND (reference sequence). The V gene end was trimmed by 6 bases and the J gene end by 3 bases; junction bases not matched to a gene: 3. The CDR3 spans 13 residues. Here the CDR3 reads CASSGDRDYEQYF. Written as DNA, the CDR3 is TGTGCCAGTAGCGGGGACAGGGACTACGAGCAGTACTTC.

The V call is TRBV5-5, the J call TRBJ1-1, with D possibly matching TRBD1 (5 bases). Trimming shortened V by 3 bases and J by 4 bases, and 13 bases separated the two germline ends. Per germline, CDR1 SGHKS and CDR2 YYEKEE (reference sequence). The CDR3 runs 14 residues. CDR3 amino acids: CASSWGGEGTEAFF. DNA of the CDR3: TGTGCCAGCAGCTGGGGGGGGGAGGGCACTGAAGCTTTCTTT.

CDR3 in DNA: TGCAGCGCTCGGACAGGGGGCACAGATACGCAGTATTTT. This translates into CSARTGGTDTQYF. The chain joins TRBV29-1 to TRBJ2-3; 9 bases are shared with TRBD1. J gave up 1 base and V 7 bases, and 3 bases lay outside the gene matches. The V gene's germline CDR1 is SQVTM and CDR2 ANQGSEA. This CDR3 region has 13 residues.

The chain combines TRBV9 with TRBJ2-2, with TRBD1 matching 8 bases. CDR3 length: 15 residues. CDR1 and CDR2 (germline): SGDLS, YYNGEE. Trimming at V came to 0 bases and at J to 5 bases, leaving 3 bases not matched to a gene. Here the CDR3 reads CASSVAGQVTGELFF. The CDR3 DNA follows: TGTGCCAGCAGCGTAGCGGGACAGGTGACCGGGGAGCTGTTTTTT.